The clone carrying this T cell receptor beta chain was recorded many times. These data are taken from a study of T cell repertoires in cytomegalovirus infection. TCRdb reanalysed the reads using MiXCR and keeps one entry per CDR3 protein. This table holds hundreds of thousands of distinct CDR3 sequences, less than 25% found once. This sequence was found in a human donor in good health (CMV status not recorded). Some clones in this sample may be carry-over from other donors' samples. Sequencing used CD8+ T cells from PBMCs.

CDR3 sequence: CASSQYNSPLHF. CDR3 DNA sequence: TGTGCCAGCAGTCAGTATAATTCACCCCTCCACTTT. The rearrangement joins TRBV25-1 to TRBJ1-6; D is undetermined. Germline CDR1 MGHDK, CDR2 SYGVNS. The CDR3 sequence is 12 residues long. Trimming took 5 bases from V and 4 from J, leaving 3 bases between them. Full variable domain (outside the CDR3, taken from reference TRBV25-1 and TRBJ1-6): EADIYQTPRYLVIGTGKKITLECSQTMGHDKMYWYQQDPGMELHLIHYSYGVNSTEKGDLSSESTVSRIRTEHFPLTLESARPSHTSQYLCASSQYNSPLHFGNGTRLTVT.